The 26 T cell receptor beta chains in this list originate from one sample, sequenced in a study of cytomegalovirus exposure and HLA in healthy donors. PCR used 60 Vbeta primers and 13 Jbeta primers. Clones were sequenced by immunoSEQ multiplex PCR, and TCRdb holds only the in-frame ones, with some missing. This sample has 90,000 to 110,000 clones, with roughly 80% found just once. Source material: PBMCs. Every receptor here comes from a woman aged 45-65 years in good health and CMV-seropositive.

The chain is built from TRBV4-2 and TRBJ2-3; TRBD2 aligns across 11 bases. With 1 base clipped from V and 10 bases from J, the junction kept 13 bases outside the gene matches. Germline V gene data show CDR1 as LGHNA and CDR2 as YNFKEQ. This CDR3 contains 17 residues. This CDR3 reads CASSQGGLAGGSAAQYF. The CDR3 DNA is TGTGCCAGCAGCCAAGGGGGGCTAGCGGGGGGTTCGGCGGCGCAGTATTTT.

This clone appeared a few times. This chain links TRBV4-1 with TRBJ2-2; tentative D call: TRBD2 (5 bases). This CDR3 contains 16 residues. The V and J ends lost 5 bases and 1 base respectively, with 14 bases between them. Germline values: CDR1 MGHRA, CDR2 YSYEKL. The CDR3 loop reads CASSDYRYQNTGELFF. For the CDR3, the DNA is TGCGCCAGCAGCGACTACCGCTACCAGAACACCGGGGAGCTGTTTTTT.

Concerning this clone itself: Germline and junction disagree at one end, which may indicate a read error. J is TRBJ2-7 and V is TRBV7-9; the match to TRBD1 covers 7 bases. The CDR3 covers 16 residues. Per the germline V gene, CDR1 is SEHNR and CDR2 is FQNEAQ (reference sequence). CDR3 amino acids: CSSSEVTGRGSYEQYF. CDR3 sequence (DNA): TGTTCCAGCAGCGAAGTGACAGGGAGAGGTTCCTACGAGCAGTACTTC.

The V call is TRBV4-1, the J call TRBJ1-5; TRBD1 matches 8 bases. This CDR3 is built from 16 residues. Germline loops: CDR1 MGHRA, CDR2 YSYEKL. After removal of 1 base from V and 3 bases from J, the junction contained 5 bases not matched to a gene. The CDR3 loop is CASSQAEDRVNQPQHF. Written as DNA, the CDR3 is TGCGCCAGCAGCCAAGCGGAGGACAGGGTCAATCAGCCCCAGCATTTT.

CDR3 DNA: TGTGCCAGCTCACGAGTAGCGGAACTTCGCACAGATACGCAGTATTTT. Translated, it gives CASSRVAELRTDTQYF. The chain employs TRBV18 and TRBJ2-3; TRBD2 is a possible D gene (6 bases). From germline, CDR1 is KGHSH and CDR2 LQKENI. With 4 bases removed from V and 1 base from J, the gap between germline ends came to 15 bases. The CDR3 totals 16 residues.

This rearrangement joins TRBV5-4 to TRBJ2-1, with TRBD1 matching 7 bases. The CDR3 has 12 residues. Germline V gives CDR1 SGHNT, CDR2 YYREEE (reference sequence). V shed 2 bases, J shed 7 bases, and the junction held 0 bases outside the gene matches. The CDR3 loop is CASSFRGNEQFF. The CDR3 coding sequence is TGTGCCAGCAGCTTCAGGGGGAATGAGCAGTTCTTC.

The chain carries TRBV18 and TRBJ2-2, with 9 bases identical to TRBD2. Germline CDR1 KGHSH, CDR2 LQKENI. Trimming cost V 3 bases and J 6 bases; bases outside gene matches: 2. The CDR3 is 14 residues long. The CDR3 sequence: CASSPTSGSGELFF. CDR3 nucleotide sequence: TGTGCCAGCTCACCTACTAGCGGGTCCGGGGAGCTGTTTTTT.

The chain joins TRBV29-1 to TRBJ1-5; 8 bases match TRBD1. This CDR3 spans 15 amino acids. The V gene's germline CDR1 is SQVTM and CDR2 ANQGSEA. After removal of 8 bases from V and 6 bases from J, the junction contained 15 bases not matched to a gene. The CDR3: CSPTLGQGIGQPQHF. CDR3 bases: TGCAGCCCCACCCTTGGACAGGGTATAGGTCAGCCCCAGCATTTT.

This clone turned up a few times. This chain connects TRBV29-1 to TRBJ1-4, with D perhaps matching TRBD1 (6 bases). CDR1 and CDR2 (germline): SQVTM, ANQGSEA. The CDR3 sequence is 13 residues long. The ends were cut back, 5 bases at V and 10 bases at J, with 17 bases in the middle. The CDR3 region has the DNA TGCAGCGTTCAAGGCCAGGGGACGGGAAAACTGTTTTTT. Its translation is CSVQGQGTGKLFF.

Regarding this clone: Germline and junction disagree at one end, which may indicate a read error. The rearrangement joins TRBV6-6 to TRBJ2-6; tentatively, D is TRBD1 (5 bases). This CDR3 has 13 amino acids. Germline CDR1 MNHNY, CDR2 SVGAGI (reference sequence). In nucleotides, the CDR3 is TGTGCCAGCGGGGAAACTGGGGCCAACGGCCTGACTTTC. Protein product: CASGETGANGLTF.

The chain joins TRBV2 to TRBJ2-1; 8 nucleotides agree with TRBD2. Germline V gene lookup returns CDR1 SNHLY and CDR2 FYNNEI. This CDR3 has 11 amino acids. J lost 14 bases, V lost 7 bases, and 7 bases had no gene match. The CDR3 coding sequence is TGTGCCAGCACACCAAGGCGGGAGGAGTTCTTC. Protein sequence: CASTPRREEFF.

This CDR3 reads CSTGVADTQYF. As DNA, the CDR3 is TGCAGTACAGGGGTCGCAGATACGCAGTATTTT. J is TRBJ2-3 and V is TRBV20-1, with 7 bases aligning to TRBD1. With V trimmed by 8 bases and J by 4 bases, 3 bases remained unmatched. The CDR3 totals 11 residues. Per the germline V gene, CDR1 is DFQATT and CDR2 is SNEGSKA (reference sequence).

The chain couples TRBV18 to TRBJ1-4; unclear D gene. V was clipped by 3 bases and J by 5 bases, with 13 bases between them. Per the germline V gene, CDR1 is KGHSH and CDR2 is LQKENI. The CDR3 is 15 residues long. The CDR3 DNA reads as TGTGCCAGCTCACCTTCAGGACTGAGAAATGAAAAACTGTTTTTT. Protein product: CASSPSGLRNEKLFF.

V is TRBV7-8 and J is TRBJ1-1; D is perhaps TRBD1 (6 bases). The V end was cut by 2 bases, the J end by 3 bases, with 10 bases between. The CDR3 length is 14 residues. Germline V gives CDR1 SGHVS, CDR2 FQNEAQ. The CDR3 DNA follows: TGTGCCAGCAGCTTATTAACAGGGTACACTGAAGCTTTCTTT. This sequence encodes CASSLLTGYTEAFF.

The chain combines TRBV5-4 with TRBJ1-1; D perhaps matches TRBD1 (5 bases). The CDR3 runs 13 residues. CDR1 and CDR2 (germline): SGHNT, YYREEE (reference sequence). V lost 3 bases, J lost 1 base, and 7 bases lay in between. The CDR3 nucleotides are TGTGCCAGCAGCTACGACAGGAACACTGAAGCTTTCTTT. As protein: CASSYDRNTEAFF.

This clone was counted between two and nine times. The gene calls are TRBV7-2 and TRBJ2-5; 9 bases map to TRBD2. With V trimmed by 5 bases and J by 0 bases, 13 bases remained unmatched. Germline assignment: CDR1 SGHTA and CDR2 FQGNSA. This CDR3 has 18 amino acids. CDR3 nucleotides: TGTGCCAGCAGCCCGGAGGGGAGGCTAGCGGGGTACCAAGAGACCCAGTACTTC. Translation gives CASSPEGRLAGYQETQYF. Full variable domain (missing parts from reference TRBV7-2 and TRBJ2-5): GAGVSQSPSNKVTEKGKDVELRCDPISGHTALYWYRQSLGQGLEFLIYFQGNSAPDKSGLPSDRFSAERTGGSVSTLTIQRTQQEDSAVYLCASSPEGRLAGYQETQYFGPGTRLLVL.

This clone was counted once. The CDR3 sequence is CASSHRTGYEQYF. DNA of the CDR3: TGCGCCAGCAGCCACCGTACAGGGTACGAGCAGTACTTC. This chain uses TRBV4-3 with TRBJ2-7; a weak D match, TRBD1 (6 bases). V was trimmed by 3 bases and J by 4 bases, leaving 10 bases between them. CDR1 and CDR2 (germline): LGHNA, YSLEER. There are 13 residues in the CDR3.

This rearrangement joins TRBV13 to TRBJ2-7, with 10 bases that match TRBD1. Germline-derived CDR1 and CDR2 are PRHDT and FYEKMQ (reference sequence). V shed 5 bases and J 6 bases; nucleotides not matched to a gene: 4. The CDR3 totals 13 residues. For the CDR3, the DNA is TGTGCCAGCAGCGTCGGGACAGGGGTCGAGCAGTACTTC. Encoded protein: CASSVGTGVEQYF.

In its sample, this clone was seen a few times. The J gene is TRBJ2-6, the V gene TRBV27; D remains unclear. CDR1 MNHEY and CDR2 SMNVEV come from the germline V gene (reference sequence). The CDR3 has 17 residues. V lost 6 bases and J lost 0, with 15 bases in between. DNA for the CDR3: TGTGCCAGCAGCGACACAACCCCCCGCTCTGGGGCCAACGTCCTGACTTTC. Residues: CASSDTTPRSGANVLTF.

The chain combines TRBV5-1 with TRBJ2-3; D not resolved. This CDR3 has 13 residues. Per the germline V gene, CDR1 is SGHRS and CDR2 is YFSETQ. V was clipped by 2 bases and J by 2 bases, with 6 bases between them. CDR3 amino acids: CASSFQFTDTQYF. As DNA, the CDR3 is TGCGCCAGCAGCTTCCAATTCACAGATACGCAGTATTTT.

This clone has a single count. This rearrangement joins TRBV9 to TRBJ2-3; 11 bases match TRBD1. V was pared by 3 bases and J by 6 bases, with 6 bases of the junction left unmatched. The CDR3 runs 15 residues. CDR1 SGDLS and CDR2 YYNGEE come from the germline V gene. The CDR3 bases are TGTGCCAGCAGCGCTCGGGACAGGGGGTGGGATACGCAGTATTTT. This sequence encodes CASSARDRGWDTQYF.

The J gene is TRBJ2-2, the V gene TRBV7-2; no definite D call. Trimming shortened V by 5 bases and J by 0 bases, and 13 bases separated the two germline ends. The germline gives CDR1 SGHTA, CDR2 FQGNSA. CDR3 length equals 16 residues. The CDR3 sequence is CASSPSLVSNTGELFF. As DNA, the CDR3 is TGTGCCAGCAGCCCGAGTTTGGTCTCGAACACCGGGGAGCTGTTTTTT. The full variable domain, its missing parts supplied by reference TRBV7-2 and TRBJ2-2, is GAGVSQSPSNKVTEKGKDVELRCDPISGHTALYWYRQSLGQGLEFLIYFQGNSAPDKSGLPSDRFSAERTGGSVSTLTIQRTQQEDSAVYLCASSPSLVSNTGELFFGEGSRLTVL.

This clone was seen a single time. The V call is TRBV4-1, the J call TRBJ2-5; 7 bases are shared with TRBD1. Trimming cost V 4 bases and J 8 bases; bases outside gene matches: 13. Germline V gene lookup returns CDR1 MGHRA and CDR2 YSYEKL. This CDR3 comprises 15 residues. In DNA, the CDR3 is TGCGCCAGCAGCCGAGGCCCGGACAGGATTGAAACCCAGTACTTC. Amino acid sequence: CASSRGPDRIETQYF.

This clone has just a few counts. The rearrangement joins TRBV18 to TRBJ2-7, with a weak D call TRBD1 (5 bases). CDR3 length equals 17 residues. Looked up from germline, CDR1 is KGHSH and CDR2 is LQKENI. V was cut by 3 bases and J by 4 bases, with 22 bases left in between. The CDR3, as DNA: TGTGCCAGCTCACCGCTTAGGGGTGCAGCGCCCAGGTACGAGCAGTACTTC. This gives the protein CASSPLRGAAPRYEQYF. Together with reference TRBV18 and TRBJ2-7, the CDR3 gives the full variable domain: NAGVMQNPRHLVRRRGQEARLRCSPMKGHSHVYWYRQLPEEGLKFMVYLQKENIIDESGMPKERFSAEFPKEGPSILRIQQVVRGDSAAYFCASSPLRGAAPRYEQYFGPGTRLTVT.

The chain links TRBV15 to TRBJ2-7, with a possible D match to TRBD1 (6 bases). The CDR3 extends over 14 amino acids. Germline V gives CDR1 LNHNV, CDR2 YYDKDF (reference sequence). Trimming took off 5 bases at V and 3 bases at J, with 14 bases between the two ends. In DNA form, the CDR3 reads TGTGCCACCAGCCCGGACAGCAGCTTCTACGAGCAGTACTTC. Translation gives CATSPDSSFYEQYF.

J is TRBJ2-1 and V is TRBV7-6; TRBD2 matches at 10 bases. Per germline, CDR1 SGHVS and CDR2 FNYEAQ. The V and J ends lost 5 bases and 7 bases, in that order; junction bases with no gene match: 14. This CDR3 contains 17 residues. The CDR3 spells CASSAGLAGDEWNEQFF. The CDR3 DNA follows: TGTGCCAGCAGCGCCGGCCTAGCGGGAGATGAGTGGAATGAGCAGTTCTTC.